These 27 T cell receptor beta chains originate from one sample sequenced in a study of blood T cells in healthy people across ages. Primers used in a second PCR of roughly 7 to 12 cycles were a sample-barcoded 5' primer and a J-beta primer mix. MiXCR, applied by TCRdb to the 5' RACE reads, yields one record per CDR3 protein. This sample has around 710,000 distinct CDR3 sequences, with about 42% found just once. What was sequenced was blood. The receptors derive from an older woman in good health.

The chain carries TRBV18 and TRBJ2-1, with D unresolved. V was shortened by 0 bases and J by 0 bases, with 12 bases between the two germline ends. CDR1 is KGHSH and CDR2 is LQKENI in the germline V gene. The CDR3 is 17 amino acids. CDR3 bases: TGTGCCAGCTCACCACCGTTAGAGGCTAGCTCCTACAATGAGCAGTTCTTC. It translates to CASSPPLEASSYNEQFF.

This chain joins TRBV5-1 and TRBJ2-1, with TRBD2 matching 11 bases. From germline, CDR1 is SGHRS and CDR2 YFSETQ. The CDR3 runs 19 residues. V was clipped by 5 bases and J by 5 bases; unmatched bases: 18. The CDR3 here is CASSLRPLAGGPRNNEQFF. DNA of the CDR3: TGCGCCAGCAGTTTACGACCCTTAGCGGGAGGGCCCAGGAACAATGAGCAGTTCTTC.

Here the CDR3 DNA reads TGTGCCAGCAGCTCCAGAGCGGGGGTGGGGGAGACCCAGTACTTC. As protein: CASSSRAGVGETQYF. J is TRBJ2-5 and V is TRBV7-2; 8 bases map to TRBD2. This CDR3 contains 15 residues. V lost 4 bases to trimming and J lost 5 bases; unmatched junction nucleotides: 9. Germline assignment: CDR1 SGHTA and CDR2 FQGNSA.

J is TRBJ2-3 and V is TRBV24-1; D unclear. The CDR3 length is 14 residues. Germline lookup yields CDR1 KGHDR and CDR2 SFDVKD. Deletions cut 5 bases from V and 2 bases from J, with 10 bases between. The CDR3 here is CATSAGRNTDTQYF. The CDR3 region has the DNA TGTGCCACCAGTGCCGGACGGAACACAGATACGCAGTATTTT.

The CDR3, as DNA: TGTGCCAGCAGCTTAGCCCTTAACGCCAATGAAAAACTGTTTTTT. Its protein product is CASSLALNANEKLFF. V gene TRBV7-9 combines with J gene TRBJ1-4, with D uncertain. This CDR3 has 15 amino acids. Germline values: CDR1 SEHNR, CDR2 FQNEAQ (reference sequence). V gave up 0 bases and J gave up 5 bases, with 10 bases separating them.

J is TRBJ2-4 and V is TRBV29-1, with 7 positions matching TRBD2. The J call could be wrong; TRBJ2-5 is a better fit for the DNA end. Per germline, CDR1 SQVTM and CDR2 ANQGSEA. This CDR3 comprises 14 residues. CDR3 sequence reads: CSVMVAGPTETQYF. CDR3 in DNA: TGCAGTGTGATGGTAGCGGGCCCGACGGAGACCCAGTACTTC.

CDR3 bases: TGTGCCAGCGACGACAGGGCGAGTCAGCCCCAGCATTTT. Translating it yields CASDDRASQPQHF. The V call is TRBV6-2 or TRBV6-3, the J call TRBJ1-5, with TRBD1 identical over 7 bases. Germline V gene sequence: CDR1 MNHEY, CDR2 SVGEGT. The CDR3 covers 13 residues. Germline trimming cut 8 bases from V and 6 bases from J; bases unmatched to any gene: 7.

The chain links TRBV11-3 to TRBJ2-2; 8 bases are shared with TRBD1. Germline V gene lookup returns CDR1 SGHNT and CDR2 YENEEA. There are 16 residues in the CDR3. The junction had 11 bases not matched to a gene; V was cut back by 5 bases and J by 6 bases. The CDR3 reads CASSPTGGRFAGELFF. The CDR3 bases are TGTGCCAGCAGCCCCACAGGGGGTAGGTTCGCCGGGGAGCTGTTTTTT.

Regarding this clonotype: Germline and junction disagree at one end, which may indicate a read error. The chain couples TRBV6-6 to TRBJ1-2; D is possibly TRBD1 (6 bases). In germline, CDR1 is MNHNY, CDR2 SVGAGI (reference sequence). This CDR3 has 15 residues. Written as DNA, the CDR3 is TGTGCCAGCAGTAACTCGGGGGGCCGTAACTATGGCTACACCTTC. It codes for CASSNSGGRNYGYTF.

In DNA form, the CDR3 reads TGCGCCAGCAGGCAGGGTGAAGGGACCGGGGAGCTGTTTTTT. It yields the protein CASRQGEGTGELFF. V is TRBV5-1 and J is TRBJ2-2; possibly TRBD1 for D (5 bases). Germline V gene sequence: CDR1 SGHRS, CDR2 YFSETQ. With 5 bases removed from V and 5 bases from J, the gap between germline ends came to 13 bases. CDR3 length: 14 amino acids.

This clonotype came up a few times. The CDR3 DNA reads as TGCAGCGTGGTAGAGTCTCCAGGGGGAGGCTATGGCTACACCTTC. Protein: CSVVESPGGGYGYTF. V usage is TRBV29-1 and J usage is TRBJ1-2; 7 bases line up with TRBD1. Trimming cost V 6 bases and J 4 bases; bases outside gene matches: 14. The germline V gene encodes CDR1 SQVTM and CDR2 ANQGSEA. The CDR3 is 15 residues long. The variable domain in full, completed from reference TRBV29-1 and TRBJ1-2, reads SAVISQKPSRDICQRGTSLTIQCQVDSQVTMMFWYRQQPGQSLTLIATANQGSEATYESGFVIDKFPISRPNLTFSTLTVSNMSPEDSSIYLCSVVESPGGGYGYTFGSGTRLTVV.

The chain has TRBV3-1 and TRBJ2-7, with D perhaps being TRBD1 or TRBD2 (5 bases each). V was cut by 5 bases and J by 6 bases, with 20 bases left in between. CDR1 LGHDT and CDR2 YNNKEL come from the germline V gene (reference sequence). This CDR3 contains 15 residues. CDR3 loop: CASSSLGTLFSEQYF. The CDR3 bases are TGTGCCAGCAGCTCCCTGGGGACCCTATTTTCCGAGCAGTACTTC.

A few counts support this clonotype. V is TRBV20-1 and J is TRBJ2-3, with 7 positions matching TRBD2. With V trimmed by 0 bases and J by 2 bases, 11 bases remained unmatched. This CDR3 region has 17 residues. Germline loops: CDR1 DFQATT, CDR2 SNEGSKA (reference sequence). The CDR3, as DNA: TGCAGTGCTAGAGATCTTAAAAAGGGACTATTCACAGATACGCAGTATTTT. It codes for CSARDLKKGLFTDTQYF.

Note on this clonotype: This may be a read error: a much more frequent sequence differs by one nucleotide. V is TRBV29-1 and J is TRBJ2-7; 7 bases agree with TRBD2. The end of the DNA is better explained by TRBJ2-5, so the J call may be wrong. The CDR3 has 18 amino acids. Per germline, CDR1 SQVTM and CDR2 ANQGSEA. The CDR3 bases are TGCAGCGTTGACCGGGACGGGGGGACCCTTAGACAACCTGAGACCCAGTACTTC. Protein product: CSVDRDGGTLRQPETQYF.

The CDR3 protein is CASTLDREETQYF. CDR3 nucleotides: TGTGCCAGCACCTTAGACAGGGAGGAGACCCAGTACTTC. The chain is built from TRBV2 and TRBJ2-5; 7 nucleotides line up with TRBD1. Trimming cost V 7 bases and J 5 bases; bases outside gene matches: 7. Germline V gives CDR1 SNHLY, CDR2 FYNNEI. There are 13 residues in the CDR3.

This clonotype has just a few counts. CDR3 sequence: CASGSSKNIQYF. The CDR3 DNA is TGTGCCAGTGGGTCGTCAAAAAACATTCAGTACTTC. This rearrangement joins TRBV12-3 or TRBV12-4 to TRBJ2-4; unclear D gene. The CDR3 has 12 amino acids. V was pared by 9 bases and J by 4 bases, with 10 bases between.

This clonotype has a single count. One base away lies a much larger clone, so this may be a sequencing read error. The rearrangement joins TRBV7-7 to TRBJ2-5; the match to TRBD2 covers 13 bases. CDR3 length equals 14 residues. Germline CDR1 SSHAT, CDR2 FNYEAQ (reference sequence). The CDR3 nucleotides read TGTGCTGGCAGCCCAGGGACTAGCGGGAAGACCCAGTACTTC. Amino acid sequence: CAGSPGTSGKTQYF.

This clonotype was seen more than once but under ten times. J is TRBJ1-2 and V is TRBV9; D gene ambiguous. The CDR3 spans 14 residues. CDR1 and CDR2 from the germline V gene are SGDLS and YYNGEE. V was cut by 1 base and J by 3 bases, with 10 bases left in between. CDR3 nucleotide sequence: TGTGCCAGCAGCGTATTTGCGCATGACTATGGCTACACCTTC. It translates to CASSVFAHDYGYTF.

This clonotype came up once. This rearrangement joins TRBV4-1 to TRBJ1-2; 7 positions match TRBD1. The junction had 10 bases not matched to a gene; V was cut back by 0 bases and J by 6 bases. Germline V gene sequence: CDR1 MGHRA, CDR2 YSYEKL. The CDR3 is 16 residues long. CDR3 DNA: TGCGCCAGCAGCCAAGAGACTAGGGGACAGATCAATGGCTACACCTTC. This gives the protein CASSQETRGQINGYTF.

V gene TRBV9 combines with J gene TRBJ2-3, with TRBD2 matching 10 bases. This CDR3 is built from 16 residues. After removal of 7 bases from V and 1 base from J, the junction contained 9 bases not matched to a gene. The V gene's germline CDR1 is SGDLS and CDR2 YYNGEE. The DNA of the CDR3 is TGTGCCAGCTGCCCCAGCGGGAGGGCGGGCACAGATACGCAGTATTTT. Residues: CASCPSGRAGTDTQYF.

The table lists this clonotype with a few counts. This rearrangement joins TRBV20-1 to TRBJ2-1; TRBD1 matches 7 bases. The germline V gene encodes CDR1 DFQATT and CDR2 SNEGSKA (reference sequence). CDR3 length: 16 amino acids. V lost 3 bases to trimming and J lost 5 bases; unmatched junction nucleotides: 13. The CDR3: CSASMAGGNRNNEQFF. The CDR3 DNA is TGCAGTGCTAGCATGGCAGGGGGAAATAGGAACAATGAGCAGTTCTTC.

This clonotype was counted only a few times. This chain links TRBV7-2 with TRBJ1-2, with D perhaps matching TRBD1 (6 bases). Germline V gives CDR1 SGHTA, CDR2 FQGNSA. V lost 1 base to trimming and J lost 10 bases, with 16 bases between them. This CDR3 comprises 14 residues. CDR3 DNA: TGTGCCAGCAGCTTAGTGTGGACAGACTCTTACTACACCTTC. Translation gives CASSLVWTDSYYTF.

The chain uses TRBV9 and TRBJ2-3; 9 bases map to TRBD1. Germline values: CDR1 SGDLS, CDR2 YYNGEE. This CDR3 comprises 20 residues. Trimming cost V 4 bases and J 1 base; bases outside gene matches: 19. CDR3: CASSSAPGTGNSPRTDTQYF. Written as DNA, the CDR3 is TGTGCCAGCAGCTCAGCCCCCGGGACAGGGAATTCCCCCCGCACAGATACGCAGTATTTT.

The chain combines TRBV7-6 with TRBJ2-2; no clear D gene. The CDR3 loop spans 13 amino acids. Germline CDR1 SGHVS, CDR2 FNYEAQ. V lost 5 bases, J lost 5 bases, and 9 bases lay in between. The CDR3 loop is CASSPTWTGELFF. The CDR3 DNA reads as TGTGCCAGCAGCCCTACTTGGACCGGGGAGCTGTTTTTT.

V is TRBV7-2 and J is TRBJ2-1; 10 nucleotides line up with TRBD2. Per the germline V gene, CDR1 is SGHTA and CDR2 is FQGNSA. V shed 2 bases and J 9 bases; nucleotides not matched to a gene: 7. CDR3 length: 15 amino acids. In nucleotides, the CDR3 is TGTGCCAGCAGCTTATTCATTAGCGGGGGGATTGAGCAGTTCTTC. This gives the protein CASSLFISGGIEQFF.

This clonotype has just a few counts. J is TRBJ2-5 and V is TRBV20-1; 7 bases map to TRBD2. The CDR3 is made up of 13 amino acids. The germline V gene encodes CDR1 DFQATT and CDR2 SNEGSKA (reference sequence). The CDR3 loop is CTLLAEKGETQYF. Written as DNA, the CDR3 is TGCACTCTTCTAGCGGAAAAAGGAGAGACCCAGTACTTC.

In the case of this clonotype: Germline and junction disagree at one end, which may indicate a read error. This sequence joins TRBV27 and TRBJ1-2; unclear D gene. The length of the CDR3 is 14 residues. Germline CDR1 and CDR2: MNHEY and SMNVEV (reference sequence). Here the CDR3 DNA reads TGTGCCAGTAGTTTAGATGGGCGACCTTATGGTTACACCTTC. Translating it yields CASSLDGRPYGYTF.